This is a list of T cell receptor beta chains from one sample in a study of CD8+CD57+ T cells in acquired aplastic anemia. TCRdb re-called the reads through MiXCR, storing one row per CDR3 protein. The sample contains about 180,000 distinct CDR3 sequences, over 40% of which appear only once. Sequencing was carried out using sorted CD4+, CD8+, or CD8+CD57+ T cells (not recorded which) from PBMCs. The receptors stem from a human donor with aplastic anemia. The CDR3 runs from the conserved cysteine through the conserved F or W. A D gene is named only where the DNA matches it firmly. For some rows the clone size is stated as once, few or many, or as a class when expanded; others skip it.

cdr3_nt | cdr3_aa | j_call | clone_size | cdr3_length | v_call | d_call
TGCAGCGTTGACCGGGCGCCGGGCAATGAGCAGTTCTTC | CSVDRAPGNEQFF | TRBJ2-1 | few | 13 | TRBV29-1 | NA
TGCGCCAGCAGCCAAGTCAGAGGGGGAGGCACAGATACGCAGTATTTT | CASSQVRGGGTDTQYF | TRBJ2-3 | NA | 16 | TRBV4-1 | NA
TGTGCCACCAGCGGAGGGGACACTTCCTACGAGCAGTACTTC | CATSGGDTSYEQYF | TRBJ2-7 | few | 14 | TRBV15 | NA
TGTGCCAGCCAGACAGGGGTAGGCGACGAGCAGTACTTC | CASQTGVGDEQYF | TRBJ2-7 | NA | 13 | TRBV10-3 | TRBD1
TGTGCCAGCAGTTTAGACAGGGGAGGGACACCCCTCCACTTT | CASSLDRGGTPLHF | TRBJ1-6 | many | 14 | TRBV12-3/TRBV12-4 | TRBD1
TGTGCCAGCAGTCGAAGAGGGGTTGAAGCTTTCTTT | CASSRRGVEAFF | TRBJ1-1 | many | 12 | TRBV6-1 | NA
TGTGCCAGTAGGCTAGAGGGGTCGTTAACTAATGAAAAACTGTTTTTT | CASRLEGSLTNEKLFF | TRBJ1-4 | many | 16 | TRBV19 | NA
TGTGCCAGCAGCGACACTAGCGGGGTTAGCACAGATACGCAGTATTTT | CASSDTSGVSTDTQYF | TRBJ2-3 | NA | 16 | TRBV11-2 | TRBD2
TGTGCCAGCAGCGCAGCGGGACTCGACTCCTACGAGCAGTACTTC | CASSAAGLDSYEQYF | TRBJ2-7 | NA | 15 | TRBV9 | TRBD2
TGTGCCATCAGAGCAGGGGGGGACGTCGGGGAGCTGTTTTTT | CAIRAGGDVGELFF | TRBJ2-2 | NA | 14 | TRBV10-3 | NA
TGTGCCAGCAGCTTACTTGCGGCGACAGATACGCAGTATTTT | CASSLLAATDTQYF | TRBJ2-3 | NA | 14 | TRBV7-2 | NA
TGTGCCAGCAGGAGACTAGCGGGAGTGTACGAGCAGTACTTC | CASRRLAGVYEQYF | TRBJ2-7 | NA | 14 | TRBV2 | TRBD2
TGTGCCAGCAGCTTCCCACCAGGACAGGGCTACGAGCAGTACTTC | CASSFPPGQGYEQYF | TRBJ2-7 | NA | 15 | TRBV2 | TRBD1
TGTGCCAGTAGTATAGGCGGGGGAGGTATCACTGAAGCTTTCTTT | CASSIGGGGITEAFF | TRBJ1-1 | many | 15 | TRBV19 | NA
TGTGCCAGCAGCCAAGGGACAGCTACGAACACCGGGGAGCTGTTTTTT | CASSQGTATNTGELFF | TRBJ2-2 | NA | 16 | TRBV3-1 | NA
TGTGCCAGCAGCTTACCCGGGGGACAGGGGATGGCGAATGGCTACACCTTC | CASSLPGGQGMANGYTF | TRBJ1-2 | NA | 17 | TRBV11-1 | TRBD1
TGTGCCATTGGGGGGTTAACAGATACGCAGTATTTT | CAIGGLTDTQYF | TRBJ2-3 | NA | 12 | TRBV10-3 | NA
TGTGCCAGCAGCTTCCCAAGGGGAGGGGGTAGTATTGGAAACACCATATATTTT | CASSFPRGGGSIGNTIYF | TRBJ1-3 | many | 18 | TRBV2 | NA
TGTGCCACCAGCAGAGTAACTAGCGGGATAGGCACAGATACGCAGTATTTT | CATSRVTSGIGTDTQYF | TRBJ2-3 | NA | 17 | TRBV15 | TRBD2
TGCAGTGCTAGAGCCAGGTCGGACTACGAGCAGTACTTC | CSARARSDYEQYF | TRBJ2-7 | NA | 13 | TRBV20-1 | NA
TGCAGTACTGGGGGGAAGGATAATTCACCCCTCCACTTT | CSTGGKDNSPLHF | TRBJ1-6 | NA | 13 | TRBV20-1 | NA
TGTGCCAGCAGTTTTCGACAGGAGCAGTTCTTC | CASSFRQEQFF | TRBJ2-1 | many | 11 | TRBV6-6 | NA
TGCGCCAGCGAACGAGGGTGGCACTCCACAGATACGCAGTATTTT | CASERGWHSTDTQYF | TRBJ2-3 | NA | 15 | TRBV10-1 | NA
TGCGCCAGCAGGAGCCGGACAGGTATCACCTACGAGCAGTACTTC | CASRSRTGITYEQYF | TRBJ2-7 | once | 15 | TRBV2 | TRBD1
TGTGCCAGCAGCGTTTCGACCGGGACAGCCGATGGCTACACCTTC | CASSVSTGTADGYTF | TRBJ1-2 | many | 15 | TRBV9 | TRBD1
TGCAGTGCTAGAGTAGGGACAACGAACACTGAAGCTTTCTTT | CSARVGTTNTEAFF | TRBJ1-1 | NA | 14 | TRBV20-1 | NA
TGTGCCAGCAGTGAATTGACTAGCGGGAGCTCCACAGATACGCAGTATTTT | CASSELTSGSSTDTQYF | TRBJ2-3 | few | 17 | TRBV25-1 | TRBD2
TGTGCCAGTAGTTTCGTCCGCGGACAGGGAAAATATGAGACCCAGTACTTC | CASSFVRGQGKYETQYF | TRBJ2-5 | few | 17 | TRBV19 | TRBD1
TGTGCCACCAGTGATTCGGGATCTGATGAAAAACTGTTTTTT | CATSDSGSDEKLFF | TRBJ1-4 | few | 14 | TRBV24-1 | NA
TGCGCCAGCAGCCCATTCGGGGCCAGGGGGACCACTGAAGCTTTCTTT | CASSPFGARGTTEAFF | TRBJ1-1 | many | 16 | TRBV5-1 | TRBD1
TGTGCCAGCAGCCCCGGGACAGGGATGCACTATGGCTACACCTTC | CASSPGTGMHYGYTF | TRBJ1-2 | many | 15 | TRBV7-2 | TRBD1
TGTGCCAGCAGCTTATTCGACTTGGGGACAGATACGCAGTATTTT | CASSLFDLGTDTQYF | TRBJ2-3 | few | 15 | TRBV11-2 | NA
TGCGCCAGCAGCTTGGGGCCTAGCGGGAGCTCCTACGAGCAGTACTTC | CASSLGPSGSSYEQYF | TRBJ2-7 | NA | 16 | TRBV5-1 | TRBD2
TGCGCCAGCAGCCAAGAAGACGGCTTGGCAGCCGAAGCTTTCTTT | CASSQEDGLAAEAFF | TRBJ1-1 | once | 15 | TRBV4-1 | NA
TGTGCCAGCAGTGAAGAAGGCCTTCGGGCTAGCAATCAGCCCCAGCATTTT | CASSEEGLRASNQPQHF | TRBJ1-5 | NA | 17 | TRBV2 | NA
TGCGCCAGCAGTGAGGACCGAGGCTACAATGAGCAGTTCTTC | CASSEDRGYNEQFF | TRBJ2-1 | NA | 14 | TRBV10-2 | NA
TGTGCCAGCAGTAAAACGGGACAGGGACACGAAAAACTGTTTTTT | CASSKTGQGHEKLFF | TRBJ1-4 | NA | 15 | TRBV6-1 | TRBD1
TGTGCTGCGGGGGACCACTATAATTCACCCCTCCACTTT | CAAGDHYNSPLHF | TRBJ1-6 | NA | 13 | TRBV19 | NA
TGTGCCACCAGCAGATTGGGACCGCCAAGCACTGAAGCTTTCTTT | CATSRLGPPSTEAFF | TRBJ1-1 | few | 15 | TRBV15 | NA